The 20 T cell receptor beta chains in this list originate from one sample, sequenced in a study of T cells in Graves' hyperthyroidism and ophthalmopathy. Researchers took RNA transcripts and amplified the TCR beta CDR3 regions from them. Initially, a first-round RT-PCR of the TCR CDR3 employed the HTBI primer set. A single record per CDR3 protein comes from TCRdb applying MiXCR to the multiplex PCR reads. The data contain 300,000 to 450,000 distinct CDR3 sequences, under 15% of them singletons. The material sequenced was blood. These receptors came from a woman aged 18-29 years with Graves' hyperthyroidism.

This clonotype was seen repeatedly, ten times or more. The chain combines TRBV6-1 with TRBJ1-3; 9 bases match TRBD1. V trimming: 3 bases; J trimming: 0 bases; junction bases outside the gene matches: 12. In germline, CDR1 is MNHNS, CDR2 SASEGT. This CDR3 has 19 amino acids. This chain's CDR3 is CASSDPDRGGKFSGNTIYF. The CDR3 nucleotides are TGTGCCAGCAGTGACCCGGACAGGGGAGGGAAGTTCTCTGGAAACACCATATATTTT.

At least ten counts were recorded for this clonotype. This chain uses TRBV28 with TRBJ1-5, with TRBD1 matching 8 bases. The CDR3 runs 14 residues. CDR1 and CDR2 from the germline V gene are MDHEN and SYDVKM. Trimming removed 5 bases from V and 3 bases from J; junction bases left unmatched: 3. CDR3 DNA: TGTGCCAGCAGTCAGGACAGGGCCAATCAGCCCCAGCATTTT. Its protein is CASSQDRANQPQHF.

The chain couples TRBV19 to TRBJ1-1, with TRBD1 identical over 8 bases. CDR1 and CDR2 from the germline V gene are LNHDA and SQIVND (reference sequence). V was pared by 8 bases and J by 4 bases, with 6 bases of the junction left unmatched. This CDR3 is 13 amino acids long. Written as DNA, the CDR3 is TGTGCCAGTTGGGGACAGGTTACCACTGAAGCTTTCTTT. Protein: CASWGQVTTEAFF.

This clonotype showed up just a few times. The V and J genes are TRBV6-1 and TRBJ1-1; D call uncertain. The CDR3 is 13 residues long. The V and J ends lost 3 bases and 4 bases respectively, with 9 bases between them. The germline gives CDR1 MNHNS, CDR2 SASEGT. CDR3 nucleotides: TGTGCCAGCAGTGACATGGAGGCCACTGAAGCTTTCTTT. Translated: CASSDMEATEAFF.

Regarding this clonotype: One end of the junction fails to match germline, which may point to a read error. The chain couples TRBV18 to TRBJ2-7; D uncertain. CDR1 and CDR2 (germline): KGHSH, LQKENI. The CDR3 is 19 residues long. The CDR3 DNA sequence: TGTGTCAGCTCATATCTTACCCCAGCGTCCGCCAATTGGTTGTACGAGCAGTACTTC. Its translation: CVSSYLTPASANWLYEQYF.

Note on this clonotype: A much larger clone is a single base away; this may be a read error. The chain employs TRBV5-1 and TRBJ2-1; D unclear. The CDR3 is 16 amino acids. Per the germline V gene, CDR1 is SGHRS and CDR2 is YFSETQ. The CDR3 DNA reads as TGCGCCAGCAGCTTGGACGGCGATAGCTCCTACAATGTGCAGTTCTTC. Its protein product is CASSLDGDSSYNVQFF.

The chain is built from TRBV29-1 and TRBJ1-2; TRBD1 is a possible D gene (5 bases). The CDR3 covers 12 residues. V lost 6 bases to trimming and J lost 4 bases, with 12 bases between them. Germline-derived CDR1 and CDR2 are SQVTM and ANQGSEA. The CDR3 DNA is TGCAGCGTCGGGGCCGCGGGCTATGGCTACACCTTC. Residues: CSVGAAGYGYTF.

This clonotype was observed once. Just one base apart from a much larger clone, this may be a read error. Because the CDR3 is missing its conserved closing phenylalanine or tryptophan, this is likely a read error. The chain employs TRBV27 and TRBJ2-2; D is unresolved. The germline V gene has CDR1 MNHEY and CDR2 SMNVEV (reference sequence). The V gene lost 7 bases and the J gene lost 4 bases, with 16 bases spanning the gap. The CDR3 is made up of 15 amino acids. CDR3 bases: TGTGCCAGCACCGGCCCCGGGCCTACCACCGGGGAGCTGTTTTCT. Protein sequence: CASTGPGPTTGELFS.

This clonotype was observed many times. Being one base from a much bigger clone, this may be a read error. The chain joins TRBV11-2 to TRBJ2-1; D may be TRBD2 (5 bases). Germline CDR1 SGHAT, CDR2 FQNNGV. The V end was cut by 5 bases, the J end by 2 bases, with 10 bases between. CDR3 length: 14 amino acids. CDR3 sequence: CASSPRETYNEQFF. CDR3 DNA: TGTGCCAGCAGCCCCCGGGAAACCTACAATGAGCAGTTCTTC.

Concerning this clonotype: This may be a read error: a much more frequent sequence differs by one nucleotide. This likely comes from a read error, as the CDR3 has no conserved phenylalanine or tryptophan at its end. The rearrangement uses TRBV6-1 and TRBJ1-1, with D unresolved. Germline loops: CDR1 MNHNS, CDR2 SASEGT. Trimming removed 4 bases from V and 0 bases from J, with 9 bases in between. The CDR3 is 14 residues long. The CDR3 protein is CASSGLTVNTEAFL. Written as DNA, the CDR3 is TGTGCCAGCAGTGGTCTTACAGTGAACACTGAAGCTTTCCTT.

This clonotype was found many times. The rearrangement uses TRBV9 and TRBJ2-3, with 14 bases fitting TRBD2. After removal of 4 bases from V and 2 bases from J, the junction contained 3 bases not matched to a gene. CDR1 is SGDLS, CDR2 YYNGEE, per germline. The CDR3 is 16 amino acids. CDR3 nucleotide sequence: TGTGCCAGCAGCCGGGGACTAGCGGGAGACACAGATACGCAGTATTTT. Translation: CASSRGLAGDTDTQYF.

This clonotype was observed a handful of times. The chain couples TRBV5-4 to TRBJ2-1, with unresolved D. Trimming took off 0 bases at V and 10 bases at J, with 14 bases between the two ends. CDR3 size: 14 residues. Germline CDR1 is SGHNT and CDR2 is YYREEE (reference sequence). CDR3 loop: CASSLETLTREQFF. The CDR3 coding sequence is TGTGCCAGCAGCTTGGAGACTCTCACCCGAGAGCAGTTCTTC. Together with reference TRBV5-4 and TRBJ2-1, the CDR3 gives the full variable domain: ETGVTQSPTHLIKTRGQQVTLRCSSQSGHNTVSWYQQALGQGPQFIFQYYREEENGRGNFPPRFSGLQFPNYSSELNVNALELDDSALYLCASSLETLTREQFFGPGTRLTVL.

J is TRBJ2-7 and V is TRBV5-1, with TRBD2 as a possible D gene (5 bases). Looked up from germline, CDR1 is SGHRS and CDR2 is YFSETQ. V was trimmed by 6 bases and J by 9 bases, leaving 25 bases between them. This CDR3 has 15 residues. The CDR3 nucleotides read TGCGCCAGCACCTCCCGCGGGCCACTCTCGTCAGGGCAGTACTTC. As protein: CASTSRGPLSSGQYF.

This clonotype was found a few times. The chain carries TRBV24-1 and TRBJ1-5; TRBD1 might be the D (6 bases). Trimming stripped 4 bases from V and 4 bases from J, with 13 bases between. The CDR3 runs 15 residues. Germline CDR1 reads KGHDR; CDR2 reads SFDVKD. CDR3 DNA sequence: TGTGCCACCAGTGACCCAGGGGAGGATAATCAGCCCCAGCATTTT. Its protein product is CATSDPGEDNQPQHF.

This clonotype showed up many times. This chain uses TRBV11-2 with TRBJ2-1; D may be TRBD2 (5 bases). V was pared by 0 bases and J by 13 bases, with 10 bases between. Looked up from germline, CDR1 is SGHAT and CDR2 is FQNNGV. The CDR3 runs 12 residues. DNA for the CDR3: TGTGCCAGCAGCTTAGAGCATAGCGCTCAGTTCTTC. It codes for CASSLEHSAQFF.

This clonotype showed up many times. The chain employs TRBV27 and TRBJ2-1, with TRBD2 as a possible D gene (5 bases). Germline V gene data show CDR1 as MNHEY and CDR2 as SMNVEV (reference sequence). The CDR3 contains 16 residues. The V end was cut by 3 bases, the J end by 2 bases, with 14 bases between. For the CDR3, the DNA is TGTGCCAGCAGTTTCACAACCAGGAGGACCTACAATGAGCAGTTCTTC. Protein sequence: CASSFTTRRTYNEQFF.

This clonotype was observed at least ten times. The J gene is TRBJ2-5, the V gene TRBV18; D not resolved. The CDR3 totals 16 residues. In germline, CDR1 is KGHSH, CDR2 LQKENI. V shed 3 bases and J shed 5 bases, with 19 bases lying between them. The CDR3 DNA follows: TGTGCCAGCTCACCGCGTCCGCTACTTGAGATGGAGACCCAGTACTTC. This translates into CASSPRPLLEMETQYF.

This clonotype was counted many times. The genes are TRBV6-1 and TRBJ2-7, with D possibly matching TRBD2 (5 bases). Germline V gene sequence: CDR1 MNHNS, CDR2 SASEGT. The CDR3 runs to 14 residues. Trimming took 7 bases from V and 4 from J, leaving 17 bases between them. This CDR3 reads CASTRSRLAYEQYF. The CDR3 DNA is TGTGCCAGCACCCGGTCGCGGCTAGCTTACGAGCAGTACTTC.

Note on this clonotype: A read error may be the cause here, since a much bigger clone is one base away. The chain uses TRBV11-2 and TRBJ1-1; D gene uncertain. The CDR3 totals 13 residues. The ends were cut back, 1 base at V and 9 bases at J, with 12 bases in the middle. CDR1 SGHAT and CDR2 FQNNGV come from the germline V gene. The CDR3 DNA reads as TGTGCCAGCAGCTTAGCTGCGGGCGGTAAAGCTTTCTTT. It translates to CASSLAAGGKAFF.

With regard to this clonotype: One base away lies a much larger clone, so this may be a sequencing read error. The chain uses TRBV28 and TRBJ2-5; D gene uncertain. The germline gives CDR1 MDHEN, CDR2 SYDVKM. Trimming shortened V by 4 bases and J by 1 base, and 10 bases separated the two germline ends. The CDR3 is 14 amino acids. CDR3: CASSSEQIQETQYF. The CDR3 DNA is TGTGCCAGCAGTTCCGAACAGATCCAAGAGACCCAGTACTTC.